The T cell receptor beta chain described here comes from a study of identical twins (dated by TCRdb to about 2016). Notes on the research overall: TCR alpha and beta repertoires from monozygotic twins, unrelated adults of various ages and cord blood were deep-sequenced to test whether fetal clonotypes persist. Replicate twin experiments were performed at different times using different library preparation protocols to rule out contamination. Broader findings and caveats from the paper: Fewer insertions were carried by abundant cord blood beta clonotypes, a similar but weaker trend appeared in young adult naive repertoires, and no such trend appeared in memory repertoires. A weaker excess of twin sharing was found in beta out-of-frame sequences because the signal-to-noise ratio was lowered by fewer shared sequences. In monozygotic twins, recombination models systematically underestimated out-of-frame TCR alpha sharing, but the models matched the sharing seen between unrelated individuals. Because the same donors could not be followed over many years, the conclusions depended on cross-sectional statistical analysis. Zero-insertion analyses could be partly confounded by invariant T cells such as MAIT and iNKT, though diverse VJ usage argued against such confounding for most clonotypes. Out-of-frame TCR alpha sequences shared between twins showed an excess of low generation-probability sequences compared with coincidental sharing between unrelated individuals.

All donors were healthy Caucasians. The twin cohort comprised three pairs of female monozygotic twins, all aged about 18 to 29 years. RNA for TCR libraries was isolated from peripheral blood mononuclear cells. On this clonotype itself: It lacks a known antigen. It has no much larger one-base neighbor in the sample; base qualities were not kept.

Library prep was done by 5' RACE. Sequencing took place on an Illumina HiSeq 2000. Template switching introduced a universal primer binding site; the final cDNA contained a unique molecular identifier, enabling accurate counting of TCR cDNA molecules. Specific primers in the conserved constant-segment region were used to synthesize first-strand cDNA for TCR alpha and beta chains. To control for contamination, every cDNA library carried two barcodes: a SMART-Mk sample barcode plus Illumina barcodes. TruSeq adapter sequences, together with Illumina sample barcodes, were added in two successive PCR steps. The Illumina HiSeq platform was used with custom primers to sequence TCR alpha and beta cDNA libraries. The paper's processing steps were these. MiGEC processed the raw reads to extract unique molecular identifiers, while MiXCR was used to determine the CDR3 positions. For each individual, recombination models were inferred using an EM algorithm with the repgenHMM and IGoR tools. Shared clonotype analysis was performed with the tcR package in R, normalizing sharing by the product of cloneset sizes. To study raw recombination free of thymic and clonal selection effects, out-of-frame nonproductive sequences were analyzed. TCRdb passed the public sequencing reads through fastp at Q25 and MiXCR, retaining productive beta sequences. Each entry merges the rows of one CDR3 protein and shows their most common DNA and genes. TCRdb, not the authors, supplied the V and J calls. This sample is represented by about 720,000 distinct CDR3 sequences; 18% of them were singletons. The ten biggest clones cover about an eighth of the sample.

As encoded in the germline V gene, CDR1 is MNHEY while CDR2 is SVGAGI. Counted from cysteine to phenylalanine, this CDR3 has 16 amino acids. Only the CDR3 portion is preserved as DNA: 48 bases, with reading frame beginning at the first base. V is reduced by 1 base and J by 6 bases, leaving a spacing of 19 bases between them. These records were also assigned to another study, of T cells expressing NK-cell markers. The second paper states: TCR beta-chain repertoires were profiled in sorted CD3+CD56+NKG2C+, CD3+CD56+NKG2C- and CD3+CD56-NKG2C+ T-cell subsets from fewer than 10 donors. Among the eight sequenced donors, seven were HCMV-seropositive and one was HCMV-seronegative. In several experiments an anti-gammadeltaTCR antibody was added to restrict sorting to alphabetaTCR-expressing T cells. In 5 to 7 donors, the dominant CD3+CD56+NKG2C+ clonotypes ranked among the top 10 CD8+ clonotypes, making up roughly 1.0-7.0% of CD8+ T cells. Those dominant clonotypes were again the most abundant among CD3+CD56-NKG2C+ cells in a handful of donors, at roughly 28.3-65%. Whether the expanded NKG2C-expressing T cell clones were specific for HCMV antigens remained unclear. All eight donors whose samples were sequenced were randomly selected healthy volunteers, three of them men and five women. A commercial ELISA kit detecting HCMV-specific IgG in serum was used to determine HCMV serostatus. For six donors, unsorted PBMC were also used to sequence bulk peripheral blood T-cell repertoires. MIGEC was used to demultiplex reads and group reads by UMI, and MiTCR was used to assemble and quantify clonotypes. To exclude erroneous sequences, only TCR cDNA sequences supported by at least two reads were retained. The tcR package was used for downstream repertoire analysis, and clonotypes were matched across fractions by CDR3 nucleotide sequence plus V segment. VDJmatch was used to annotate antigen specificity against VDJdb, with one amino acid substitution allowed in CDR3.

The rearranged chain carries TRBV6-5 and TRBJ2-7; the D region may be TRBD1 or TRBD2, each matching 5 bases equally. This sequence was found in a woman aged 18 to 35 in good health. Sequenced: PBMCs. The CDR3 region reads CASSYYLGALGVEQYF. The sequence in DNA is TGTGCCAGCAGTTACTACCTTGGGGCTCTCGGGGTCGAGCAGTACTTC.